This T cell receptor beta chain was sequenced during a study of blood T cell repertoires in COVID-19. TCRdb's copy holds only in-frame clones and misses some; the assay was immunoSEQ multiplex PCR. The table records 20,000 to 25,000 clones, roughly four fifths of them present only once. The clonotype was recovered from a human donor in a cohort sampled during active or convalescent COVID-19. Material: peripheral blood.

The CDR3 loop is CASSDKGLNYGYTF. In DNA, the CDR3 is TGTGCCAGTAGTGACAAAGGCCTTAACTATGGCTACACCTTC. The chain links TRBV19 to TRBJ1-2; D gene ambiguous. This CDR3 comprises 14 residues. The V end was cut by 5 bases, the J end by 1 base, with 11 bases between. The V gene's germline CDR1 is LNHDA and CDR2 SQIVND (reference sequence).